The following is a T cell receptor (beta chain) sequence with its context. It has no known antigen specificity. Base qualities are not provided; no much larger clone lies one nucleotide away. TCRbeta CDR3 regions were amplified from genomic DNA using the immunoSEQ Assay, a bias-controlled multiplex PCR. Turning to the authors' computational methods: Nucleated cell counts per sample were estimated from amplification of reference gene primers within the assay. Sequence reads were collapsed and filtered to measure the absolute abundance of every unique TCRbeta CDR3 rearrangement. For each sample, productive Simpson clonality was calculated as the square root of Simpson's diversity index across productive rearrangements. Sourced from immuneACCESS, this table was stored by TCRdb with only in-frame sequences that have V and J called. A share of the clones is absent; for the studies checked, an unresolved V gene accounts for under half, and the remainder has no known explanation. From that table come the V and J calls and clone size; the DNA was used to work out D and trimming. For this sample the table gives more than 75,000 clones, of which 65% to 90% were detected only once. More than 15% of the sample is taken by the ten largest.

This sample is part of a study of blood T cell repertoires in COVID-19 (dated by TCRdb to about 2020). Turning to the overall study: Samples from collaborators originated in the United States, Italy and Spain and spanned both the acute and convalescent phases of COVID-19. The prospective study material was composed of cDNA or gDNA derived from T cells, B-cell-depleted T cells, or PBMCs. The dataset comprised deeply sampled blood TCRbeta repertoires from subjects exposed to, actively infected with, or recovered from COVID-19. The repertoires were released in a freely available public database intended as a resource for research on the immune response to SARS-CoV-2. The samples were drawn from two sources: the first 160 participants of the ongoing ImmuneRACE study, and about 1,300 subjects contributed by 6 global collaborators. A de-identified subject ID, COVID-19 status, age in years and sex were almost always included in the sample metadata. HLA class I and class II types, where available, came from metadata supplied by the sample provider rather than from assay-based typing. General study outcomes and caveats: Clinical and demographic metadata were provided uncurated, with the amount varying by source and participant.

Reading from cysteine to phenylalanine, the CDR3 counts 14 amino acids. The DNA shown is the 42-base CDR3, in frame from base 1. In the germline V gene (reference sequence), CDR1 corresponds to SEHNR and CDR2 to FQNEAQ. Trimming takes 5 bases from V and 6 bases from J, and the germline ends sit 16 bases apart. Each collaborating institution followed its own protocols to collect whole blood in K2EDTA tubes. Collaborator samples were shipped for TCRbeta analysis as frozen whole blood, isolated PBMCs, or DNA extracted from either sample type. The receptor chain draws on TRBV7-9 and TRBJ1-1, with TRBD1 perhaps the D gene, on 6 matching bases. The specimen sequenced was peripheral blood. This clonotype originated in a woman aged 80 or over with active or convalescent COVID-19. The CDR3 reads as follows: CASSPTGMRAEAFF. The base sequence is TGTGCCAGCAGCCCTACAGGGATGAGGGCTGAAGCTTTCTTT.